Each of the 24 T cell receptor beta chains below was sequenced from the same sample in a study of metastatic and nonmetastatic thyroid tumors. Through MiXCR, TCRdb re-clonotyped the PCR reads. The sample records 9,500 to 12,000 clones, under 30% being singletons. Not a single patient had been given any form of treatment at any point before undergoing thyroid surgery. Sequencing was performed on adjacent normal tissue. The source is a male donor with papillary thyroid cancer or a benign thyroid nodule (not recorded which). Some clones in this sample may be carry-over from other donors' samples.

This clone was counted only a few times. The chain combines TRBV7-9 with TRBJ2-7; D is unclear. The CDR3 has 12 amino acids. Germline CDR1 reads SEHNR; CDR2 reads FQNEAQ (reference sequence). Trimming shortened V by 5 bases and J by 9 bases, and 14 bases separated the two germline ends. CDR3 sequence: CASSQGSPGQYF. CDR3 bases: TGTGCCAGCAGCCAAGGCTCTCCCGGGCAGTACTTC.

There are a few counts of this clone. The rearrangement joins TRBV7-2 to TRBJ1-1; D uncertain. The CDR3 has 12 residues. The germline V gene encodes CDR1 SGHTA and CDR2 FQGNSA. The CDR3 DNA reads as TGTGCTACAGCGCGGGTACGCACTGAAGCTTTCTTT. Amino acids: CATARVRTEAFF.

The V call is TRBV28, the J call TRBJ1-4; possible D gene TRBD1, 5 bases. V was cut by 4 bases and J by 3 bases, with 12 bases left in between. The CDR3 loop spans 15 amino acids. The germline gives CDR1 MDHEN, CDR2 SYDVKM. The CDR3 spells CASSSRDGSNEKLFF. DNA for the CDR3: TGTGCCAGCAGTTCCAGGGACGGATCTAATGAAAAACTGTTTTTT.

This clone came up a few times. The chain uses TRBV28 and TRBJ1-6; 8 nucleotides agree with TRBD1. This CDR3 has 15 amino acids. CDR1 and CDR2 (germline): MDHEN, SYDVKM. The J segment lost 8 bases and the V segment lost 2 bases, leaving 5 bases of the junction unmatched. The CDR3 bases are TGTGCCAGCAGTTTAATGGACAGGGACGATTCACCCCTCCACTTT. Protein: CASSLMDRDDSPLHF.

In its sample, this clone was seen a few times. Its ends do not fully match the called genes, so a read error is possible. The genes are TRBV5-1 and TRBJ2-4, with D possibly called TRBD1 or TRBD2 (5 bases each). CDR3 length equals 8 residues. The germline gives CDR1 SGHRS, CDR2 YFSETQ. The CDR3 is CATGTGSF. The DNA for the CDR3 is TGCGCCACCGGGACCGGCTCCTTC.

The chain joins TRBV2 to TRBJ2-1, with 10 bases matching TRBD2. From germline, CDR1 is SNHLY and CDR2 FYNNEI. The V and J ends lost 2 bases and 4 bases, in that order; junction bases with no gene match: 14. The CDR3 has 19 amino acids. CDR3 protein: CASSEWGGLAGASYNEQFF. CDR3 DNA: TGTGCCAGCAGTGAATGGGGGGGGCTAGCGGGGGCGTCGTACAATGAGCAGTTCTTC.

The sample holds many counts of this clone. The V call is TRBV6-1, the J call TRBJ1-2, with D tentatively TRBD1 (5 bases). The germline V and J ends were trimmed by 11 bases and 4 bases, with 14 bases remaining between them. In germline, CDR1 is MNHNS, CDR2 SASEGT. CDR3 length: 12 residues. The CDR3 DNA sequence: TGTGCCTTGGGGGGAGAATTCTATGGCTACACCTTC. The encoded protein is CALGGEFYGYTF.

In DNA, the CDR3 is TGTGCCACCAGCAGAGATGGTTTAGCGGTAGTAAGGGAGCAGTTCTTC. Protein sequence: CATSRDGLAVVREQFF. The chain combines TRBV15 with TRBJ2-1; a possible D gene is TRBD2 (6 bases). The CDR3 runs 16 residues. The germline CDR1 and CDR2 sequences are LNHNV and YYDKDF (reference sequence). Trimming took off 0 bases at V and 10 bases at J, with 19 bases between the two ends.

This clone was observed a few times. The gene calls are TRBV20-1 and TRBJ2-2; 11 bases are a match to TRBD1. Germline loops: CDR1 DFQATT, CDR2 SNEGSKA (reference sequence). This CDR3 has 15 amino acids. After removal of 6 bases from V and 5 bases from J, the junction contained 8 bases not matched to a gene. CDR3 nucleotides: TGCAGTGCCACGCCCGGGACAGGGGGTACCGGGGAGCTGTTTTTT. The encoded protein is CSATPGTGGTGELFF.

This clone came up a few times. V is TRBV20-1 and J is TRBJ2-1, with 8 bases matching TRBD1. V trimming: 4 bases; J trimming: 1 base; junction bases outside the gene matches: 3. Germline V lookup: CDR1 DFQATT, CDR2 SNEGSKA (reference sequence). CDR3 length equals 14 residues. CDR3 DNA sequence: TGCAGTGCTATTCGACAGGGGTCCTACAATGAGCAGTTCTTC. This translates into CSAIRQGSYNEQFF.

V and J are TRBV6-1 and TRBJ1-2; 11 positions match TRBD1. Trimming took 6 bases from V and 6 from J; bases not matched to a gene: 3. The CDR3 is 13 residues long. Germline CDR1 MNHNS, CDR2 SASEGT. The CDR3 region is CASRGQGADGYTF. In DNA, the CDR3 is TGTGCCAGCAGAGGACAGGGGGCTGATGGCTACACCTTC.

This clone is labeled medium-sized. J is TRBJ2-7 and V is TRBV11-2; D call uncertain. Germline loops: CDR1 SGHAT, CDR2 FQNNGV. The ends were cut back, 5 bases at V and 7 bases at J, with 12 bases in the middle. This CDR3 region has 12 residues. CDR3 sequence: CASSQYGYEQYF. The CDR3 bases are TGTGCCAGCAGCCAGTACGGGTATGAGCAGTACTTC.

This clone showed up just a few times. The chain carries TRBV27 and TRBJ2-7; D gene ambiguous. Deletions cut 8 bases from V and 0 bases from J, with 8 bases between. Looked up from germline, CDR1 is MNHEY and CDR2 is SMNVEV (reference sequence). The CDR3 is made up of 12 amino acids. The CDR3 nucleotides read TGTGCCAGCTTCTCCTCCTCCTACGAGCAGTACTTC. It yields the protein CASFSSSYEQYF.

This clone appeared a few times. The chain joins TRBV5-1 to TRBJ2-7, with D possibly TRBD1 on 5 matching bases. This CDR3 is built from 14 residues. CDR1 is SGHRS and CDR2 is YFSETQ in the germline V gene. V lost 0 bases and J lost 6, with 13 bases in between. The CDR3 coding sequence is TGCGCCAGCAGCTTGGTAGGGCAGGGCGGCGAGCAGTACTTC. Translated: CASSLVGQGGEQYF.

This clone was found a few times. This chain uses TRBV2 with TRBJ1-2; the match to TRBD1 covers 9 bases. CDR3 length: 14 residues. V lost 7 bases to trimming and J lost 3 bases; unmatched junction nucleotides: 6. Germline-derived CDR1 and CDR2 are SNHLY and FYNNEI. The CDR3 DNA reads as TGTGCCAGCATCCCGGGACAGGGAGACTATGGCTACACCTTC. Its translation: CASIPGQGDYGYTF.

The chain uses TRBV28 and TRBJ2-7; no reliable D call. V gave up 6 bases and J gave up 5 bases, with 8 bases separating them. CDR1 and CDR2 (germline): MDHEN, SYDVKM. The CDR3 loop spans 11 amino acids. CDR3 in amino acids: CASRLINEQYF. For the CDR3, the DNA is TGTGCCAGCAGACTAATTAACGAGCAGTACTTC.

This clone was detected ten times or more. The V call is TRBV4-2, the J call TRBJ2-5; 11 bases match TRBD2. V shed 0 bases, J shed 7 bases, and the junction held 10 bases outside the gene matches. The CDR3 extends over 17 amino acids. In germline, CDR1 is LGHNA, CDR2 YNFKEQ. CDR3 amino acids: CASSQDYASGGQRTQYF. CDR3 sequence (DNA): TGTGCCAGCAGCCAAGATTATGCTAGCGGGGGGCAACGGACCCAGTACTTC.

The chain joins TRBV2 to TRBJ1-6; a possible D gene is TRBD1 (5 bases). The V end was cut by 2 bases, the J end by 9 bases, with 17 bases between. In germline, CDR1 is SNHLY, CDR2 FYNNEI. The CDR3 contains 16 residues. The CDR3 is CASSETGRARGSPLHF. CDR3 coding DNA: TGTGCCAGCAGTGAAACGGGCAGGGCAAGAGGTTCACCCCTCCACTTT.

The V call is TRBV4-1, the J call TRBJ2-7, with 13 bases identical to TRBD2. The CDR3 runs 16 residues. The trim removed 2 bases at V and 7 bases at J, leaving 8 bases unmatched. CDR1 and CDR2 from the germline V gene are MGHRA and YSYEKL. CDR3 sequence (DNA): TGCGCCAGCAGCCAATTATGGACTAGCGGGAGCAGAGAGCAGTACTTC. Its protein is CASSQLWTSGSREQYF.

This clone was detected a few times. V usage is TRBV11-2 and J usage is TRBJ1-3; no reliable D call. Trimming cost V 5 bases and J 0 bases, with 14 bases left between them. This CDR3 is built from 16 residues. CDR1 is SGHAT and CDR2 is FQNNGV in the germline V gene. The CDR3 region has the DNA TGTGCCAGCAGCCCCTTCCGTGGTGACTCTGGAAACACCATATATTTT. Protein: CASSPFRGDSGNTIYF.

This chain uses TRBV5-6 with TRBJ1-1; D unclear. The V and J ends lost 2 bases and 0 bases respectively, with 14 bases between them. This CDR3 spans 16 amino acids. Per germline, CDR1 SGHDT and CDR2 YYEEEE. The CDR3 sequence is CASSFSSTELNTEAFF. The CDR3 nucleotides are TGTGCCAGCAGCTTTAGCTCGACCGAGTTGAACACTGAAGCTTTCTTT.

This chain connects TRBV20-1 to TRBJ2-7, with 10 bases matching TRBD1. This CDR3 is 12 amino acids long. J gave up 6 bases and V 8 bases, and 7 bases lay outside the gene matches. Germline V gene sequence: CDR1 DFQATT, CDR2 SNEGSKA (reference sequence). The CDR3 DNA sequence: TGCAGTATCCTGGGACAGGGGACCGAGCAGTACTTC. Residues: CSILGQGTEQYF.

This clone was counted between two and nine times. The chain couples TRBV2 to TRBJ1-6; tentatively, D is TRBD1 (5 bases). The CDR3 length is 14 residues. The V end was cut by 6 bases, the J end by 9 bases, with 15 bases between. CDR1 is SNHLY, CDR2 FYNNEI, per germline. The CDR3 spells CASSLRQGLSPLHF. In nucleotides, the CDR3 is TGTGCCAGCAGCTTACGGCAGGGCCTTTCACCCCTCCACTTT.

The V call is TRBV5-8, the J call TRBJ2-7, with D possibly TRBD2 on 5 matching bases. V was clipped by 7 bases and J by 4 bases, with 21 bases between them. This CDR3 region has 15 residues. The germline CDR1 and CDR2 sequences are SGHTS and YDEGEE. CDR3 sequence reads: CASQMRAMGSYEQYF. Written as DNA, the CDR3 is TGTGCCAGCCAAATGAGGGCTATGGGGAGTTACGAGCAGTACTTC.